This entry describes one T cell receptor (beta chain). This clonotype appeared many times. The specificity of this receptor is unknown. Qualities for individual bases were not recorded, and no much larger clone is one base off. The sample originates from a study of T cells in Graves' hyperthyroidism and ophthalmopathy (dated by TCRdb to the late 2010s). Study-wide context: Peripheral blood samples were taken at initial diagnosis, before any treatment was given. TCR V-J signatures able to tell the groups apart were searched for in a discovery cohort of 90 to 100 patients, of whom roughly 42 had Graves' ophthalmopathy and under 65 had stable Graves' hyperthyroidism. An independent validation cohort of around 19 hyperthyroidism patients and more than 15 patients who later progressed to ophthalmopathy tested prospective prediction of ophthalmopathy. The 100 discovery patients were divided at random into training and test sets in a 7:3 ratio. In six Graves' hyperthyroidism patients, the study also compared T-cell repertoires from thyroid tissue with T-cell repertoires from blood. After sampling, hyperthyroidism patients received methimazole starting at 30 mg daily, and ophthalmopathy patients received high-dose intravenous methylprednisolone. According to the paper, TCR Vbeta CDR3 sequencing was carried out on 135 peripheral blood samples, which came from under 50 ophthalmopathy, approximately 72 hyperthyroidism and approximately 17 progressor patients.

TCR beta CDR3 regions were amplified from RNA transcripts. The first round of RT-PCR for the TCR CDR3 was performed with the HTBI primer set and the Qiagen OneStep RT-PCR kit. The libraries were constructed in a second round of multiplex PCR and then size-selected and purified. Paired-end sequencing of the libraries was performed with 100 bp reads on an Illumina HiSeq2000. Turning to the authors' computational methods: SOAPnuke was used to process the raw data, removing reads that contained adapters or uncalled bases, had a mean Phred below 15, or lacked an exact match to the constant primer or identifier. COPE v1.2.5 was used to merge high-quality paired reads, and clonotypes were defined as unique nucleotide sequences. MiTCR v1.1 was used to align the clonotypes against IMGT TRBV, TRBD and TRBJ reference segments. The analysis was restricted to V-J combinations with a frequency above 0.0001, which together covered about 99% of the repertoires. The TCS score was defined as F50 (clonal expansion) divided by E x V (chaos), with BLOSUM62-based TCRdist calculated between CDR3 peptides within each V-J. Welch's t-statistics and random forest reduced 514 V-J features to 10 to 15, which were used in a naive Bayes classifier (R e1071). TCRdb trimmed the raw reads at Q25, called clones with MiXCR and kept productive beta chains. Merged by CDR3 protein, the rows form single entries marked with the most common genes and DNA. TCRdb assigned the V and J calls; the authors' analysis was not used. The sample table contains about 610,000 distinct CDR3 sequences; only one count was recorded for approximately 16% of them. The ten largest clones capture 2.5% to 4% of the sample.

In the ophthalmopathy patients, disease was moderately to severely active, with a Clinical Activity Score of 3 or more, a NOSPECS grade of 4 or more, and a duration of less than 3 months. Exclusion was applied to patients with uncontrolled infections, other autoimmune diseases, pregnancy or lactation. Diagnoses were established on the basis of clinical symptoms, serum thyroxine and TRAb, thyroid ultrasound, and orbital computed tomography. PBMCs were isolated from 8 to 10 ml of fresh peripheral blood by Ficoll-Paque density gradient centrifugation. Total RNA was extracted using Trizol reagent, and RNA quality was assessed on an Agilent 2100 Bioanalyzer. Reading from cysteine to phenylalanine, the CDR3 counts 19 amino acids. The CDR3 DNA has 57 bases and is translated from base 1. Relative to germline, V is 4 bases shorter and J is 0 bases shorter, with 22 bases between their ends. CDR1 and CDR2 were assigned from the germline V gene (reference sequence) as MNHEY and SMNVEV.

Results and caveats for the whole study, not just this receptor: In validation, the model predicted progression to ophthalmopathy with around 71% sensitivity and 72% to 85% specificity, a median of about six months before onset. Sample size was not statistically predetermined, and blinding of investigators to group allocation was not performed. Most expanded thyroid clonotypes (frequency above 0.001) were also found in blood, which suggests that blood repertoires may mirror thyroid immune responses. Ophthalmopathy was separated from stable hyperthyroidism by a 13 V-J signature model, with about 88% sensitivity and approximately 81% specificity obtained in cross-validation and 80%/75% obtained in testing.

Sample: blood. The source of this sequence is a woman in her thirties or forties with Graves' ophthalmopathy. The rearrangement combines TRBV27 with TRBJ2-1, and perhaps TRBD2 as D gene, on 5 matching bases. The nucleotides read TGTGCCAGCAGTTCTCAGTCCAACGGGAACCGCTTCTCCTACAATGAGCAGTTCTTC. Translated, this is CASSSQSNGNRFSYNEQFF.